The 11 T cell receptor beta chains given below trace back to one sample, sequenced in a study of human T cells and chemical hapten exposure. Time point defined: pre-sensitization, week 0. The treatment was: therapeutic diphenylcyclopropenone sensitization with weekly scalp DPC. TCRdb called the RACE reads again in MiXCR, with one record for every CDR3 protein. This sample has some 250,000 distinct CDR3 sequences; over 7.5% occur once, and the top ten carry 1.2%. The source was whole blood, collected in connection with sensitization to the hapten diphenylcyclopropenone (DPC). The receptors originated from a man aged 18 to 29 with alopecia areata. Some clones in this sample may be carry-over from other donors' samples.

This clonotype has a handful of counts. This sequence joins TRBV6-2 or TRBV6-3 and TRBJ1-1; D uncertain. V was clipped by 0 bases and J by 10 bases, with 12 bases between them. Germline V gives CDR1 MNHEY, CDR2 SVGEGT. This CDR3 is built from 13 residues. This CDR3 is CASSYSFLEGAFF. Here the CDR3 DNA reads TGTGCCAGCAGTTACTCTTTTTTAGAAGGAGCTTTCTTT.

This clonotype was seen more than once but under ten times. The rearrangement uses TRBV12-3 or TRBV12-4 and TRBJ1-6, with D possibly being TRBD1 (6 bases). Deletions cut 4 bases from V and 8 bases from J, with 12 bases between. This CDR3 comprises 14 residues. The CDR3 coding sequence is TGTGCCAGCAGTTCCTGGGGGGCCGATTCACCCCTCCACTTT. Protein product: CASSSWGADSPLHF.

In this sample, this clonotype turned up a few times. Here the CDR3 DNA reads TGTGCCAGCAGCAATTACAATGAGCAGTTCTTC. Encoded protein: CASSNYNEQFF. The J gene is TRBJ2-1, the V gene TRBV6-2 or TRBV6-3, with D uncertain. There are 11 residues in the CDR3. Germline V gene data show CDR1 as MNHEY and CDR2 as SVGEGT. Trimming removed 6 bases at V and 4 bases at J, with 4 bases between.

This clonotype showed up many times. The chain joins TRBV18 to TRBJ1-1, with D perhaps matching TRBD1 (5 bases). V lost 2 bases and J 2 bases, leaving 9 bases between the germline ends. CDR1 and CDR2 from the germline V gene are KGHSH and LQKENI. There are 14 residues in the CDR3. CDR3 in amino acids: CASSPGAGNTEAFF. The DNA of the CDR3 is TGTGCCAGCTCACCAGGGGCCGGAAACACTGAAGCTTTCTTT.

This clonotype showed up just a few times. A single base separates this from a much larger clone, so it may be a read error. This sequence joins TRBV12-3 or TRBV12-4 and TRBJ1-1; D possibly corresponds to TRBD1 (6 bases). This CDR3 region has 13 residues. V shed 6 bases and J shed 0 bases, with 8 bases lying between them. The CDR3: CASRRQVNTEAFF. The CDR3 DNA sequence: TGTGCCAGCAGACGACAGGTGAACACTGAAGCTTTCTTT.

The gene calls are TRBV11-2 and TRBJ1-2; perhaps TRBD1 as D (6 bases). Germline V CDR1 and CDR2: SGHAT, FQNNGV. Trimming stripped 2 bases from V and 6 bases from J, with 19 bases between. The CDR3 length is 16 residues. CDR3 amino acids: CASSLWSTGTPHGYTF. CDR3 DNA: TGTGCCAGCAGCTTATGGTCCACAGGGACTCCTCATGGCTACACCTTC.

A few counts support this clonotype. The DNA of the CDR3 is TGTGCCAGCAGTGTGGCAGGGCTACCTAATCAGCCCCAGCATTTT. Its translation: CASSVAGLPNQPQHF. V and J are TRBV2 and TRBJ1-5; maybe TRBD1 (5 bases). CDR1 and CDR2 (germline): SNHLY, FYNNEI. Trimming cost V 4 bases and J 4 bases, with 14 bases left between them. This CDR3 has 15 residues.

The chain recombines TRBV4-3 with TRBJ1-1; 7 bases agree with TRBD1. CDR1 and CDR2 from the germline V gene are LGHNA and YSLEER. CDR3 length: 13 residues. After removal of 0 bases from V and 7 bases from J, the junction contained 2 bases not matched to a gene. The CDR3 nucleotides read TGCGCCAGCAGCCAAGATGGGGACAGTGAAGCTTTCTTT. It encodes CASSQDGDSEAFF.

This clonotype has just a few counts. J is TRBJ1-5 and V is TRBV4-1; D not certain. The V gene lost 0 bases and the J gene lost 7 bases, with 7 bases spanning the gap. CDR3 length: 13 amino acids. CDR1 and CDR2 (germline): MGHRA, YSYEKL. The CDR3 sequence: CASSQDPSQPQHF. The CDR3 DNA reads TGCGCCAGCAGCCAAGATCCAAGCCAGCCCCAGCATTTT.

This clonotype has just a few counts. The genes are TRBV12-3 or TRBV12-4 and TRBJ2-5; 7 positions agree with TRBD1. Trimming at V came to 3 bases and at J to 0 bases, leaving 7 bases not matched to a gene. The CDR3 covers 16 residues. The CDR3 loop is CASSFRGGPNQETQYF. Here the CDR3 DNA reads TGTGCCAGCAGTTTTCGAGGGGGCCCAAACCAAGAGACCCAGTACTTC.

There are many counts of this clonotype. The chain combines TRBV7-8 with TRBJ1-1; D gene ambiguous. Germline V gene data show CDR1 as SGHVS and CDR2 as FQNEAQ. Trimming stripped 1 base from V and 4 bases from J, with 7 bases between. The CDR3 extends over 13 amino acids. The CDR3 region is CASSLDVATEAFF. Here the CDR3 DNA reads TGTGCCAGCAGCTTAGATGTCGCCACTGAAGCTTTCTTT.